The 12 T cell receptor beta chains listed next were all sequenced from one sample in a study of Graves' ophthalmopathy and Graves' hyperthyroidism (dated by TCRdb to 2017 to 2018). Instrument on record: Illumina HiSeq 2000. For repertoire sequencing, TCR beta CDR3 regions were amplified from RNA transcripts. The first round was an RT-PCR using HTBI primers with the Qiagen OneStep RT-PCR kit, and this first round was followed by a second-round multiplex PCR, then size selection and purification. The public reads were run again by TCRdb, first through fastp at Q25 and then through MiXCR, and only productive beta chains were kept. When rows share a CDR3 protein, they turn into one entry using the most common DNA and genes. The sample table records almost 750,000 distinct CDR3 sequences; 40% of these occur just once. The ten largest clonotypes hold roughly 46% of the sample. Sequences were obtained from peripheral blood. The receptors were sampled from an adult man with Graves' ophthalmopathy.

Concerning this clonotype itself: The junction and the germline gene differ at one end; a read error may be behind it. The chain has TRBV11-1 and TRBJ1-1; D might be TRBD1 (6 bases). Germline V CDR1 and CDR2: SGHAT, FQDESV (reference sequence). The CDR3 runs to 14 residues. The CDR3 loop reads CASSVDGGRTEALF. As DNA, the CDR3 is TGTGCCAGCAGCGTAGATGGGGGGCGGACTGAAGCTCTCTTT. The complete variable domain, with remaining parts taken from reference TRBV11-1 and TRBJ1-1, reads EAEVAQSPRYKITEKSQAVAFWCDPISGHATLYWYRQILGQGPELLVQFQDESVVDDSQLPKDRFSAERLKGVDSTLKIQPAELGDSAMYLCASSVDGGRTEALFGQGTRLTVV.

This clonotype was seen a handful of times. The genes are TRBV25-1 and TRBJ2-2; D ambiguous. This CDR3 is 14 amino acids long. Per germline, CDR1 MGHDK and CDR2 SYGVNS. V was clipped by 5 bases and J by 5 bases, with 12 bases between them. CDR3: CASSYVPTTGELFF. In nucleotides, the CDR3 is TGTGCCAGCAGTTACGTCCCGACGACCGGGGAGCTGTTTTTT.

The chain combines TRBV7-9 with TRBJ2-3; 7 bases are a match to TRBD1. This CDR3 contains 18 residues. The germline gives CDR1 SEHNR, CDR2 FQNEAQ (reference sequence). Trimming cost V 5 bases and J 2 bases; bases outside gene matches: 16. The CDR3 bases are TGTGCCAGCAGCGATCGGACAGGAAAAGTCTCTTACACAGATACGCAGTATTTT. Encoded protein: CASSDRTGKVSYTDTQYF.

This clonotype occurred a few times. The V and J genes are TRBV20-1 and TRBJ1-3; D perhaps matches TRBD1 (5 bases). Germline CDR1 reads DFQATT; CDR2 reads SNEGSKA (reference sequence). CDR3 size: 14 residues. V was clipped by 5 bases and J by 0 bases, with 11 bases between them. This chain's CDR3 is CSAEGSLSGNTIYF. The CDR3 coding sequence is TGCAGTGCTGAGGGGAGCCTCTCTGGAAACACCATATATTTT.

This clonotype has just a few counts. The J gene is TRBJ1-1, the V gene TRBV28; possible D gene TRBD1, 6 bases. Trimming left V 5 bases short and J 1 base short, with 14 bases between. Germline values: CDR1 MDHEN, CDR2 SYDVKM. The CDR3 has 15 residues. CDR3 DNA: TGTGCCAGCAGTCGCGCAACAGGGCCGAACACTGAAGCTTTCTTT. As protein: CASSRATGPNTEAFF.

The chain is built from TRBV7-2 and TRBJ1-6, with a weak D call TRBD1 (5 bases). The CDR3 extends over 15 amino acids. V shed 3 bases and J shed 9 bases, with 15 bases lying between them. CDR1 SGHTA and CDR2 FQGNSA come from the germline V gene. The CDR3 region is CASSLDGGTSSPLHF. The CDR3 bases are TGTGCCAGCAGCTTGGACGGCGGGACCAGTTCACCCCTCCACTTT.

This clonotype came up many times. This chain links TRBV29-1 with TRBJ2-2, with D unresolved. The CDR3 loop spans 10 amino acids. The germline V gene has CDR1 SQVTM and CDR2 ANQGSEA. V gave up 5 bases and J gave up 7 bases, with 5 bases separating them. The CDR3 loop is CSVLSGELFF. Here the CDR3 DNA reads TGCAGCGTTTTGAGCGGGGAGCTGTTTTTT.

CDR3 in amino acids: CASSLTGTPTSGGDEKLFF. CDR3 DNA: TGTGCCAGCAGCCTAACCGGGACACCAACTAGCGGGGGCGATGAAAAACTGTTTTTT. The chain uses TRBV9 and TRBJ1-4; maybe TRBD1 (6 bases). Per germline, CDR1 SGDLS and CDR2 YYNGEE. The V and J ends lost 4 bases and 6 bases respectively, with 28 bases between them. The CDR3 contains 19 residues.

The chain employs TRBV5-1 and TRBJ2-2, with TRBD1 matching 12 bases. Losses at the gene ends were 3 bases for V and 6 bases for J; bases not matched to a gene: 3. Per the germline V gene, CDR1 is SGHRS and CDR2 is YFSETQ. The CDR3 extends over 15 amino acids. The chain's CDR3 is CASSSGQGAAGELFF. CDR3 DNA: TGCGCCAGCAGCTCGGGACAGGGGGCGGCCGGGGAGCTGTTTTTT.

At least ten counts were recorded for this clonotype. The chain carries TRBV7-2 and TRBJ2-7; 7 bases agree with TRBD1. The germline V gene has CDR1 SGHTA and CDR2 FQGNSA. The CDR3 is 14 amino acids. Trimming took 4 bases from V and 3 from J; bases not matched to a gene: 6. The chain's CDR3 is CASSSPGQHYEQYF. Written as DNA, the CDR3 is TGTGCCAGCAGCTCGCCGGGACAGCACTACGAGCAGTACTTC.

This clonotype showed up many times. The V call is TRBV10-3, the J call TRBJ1-4, with 9 bases that match TRBD1. Unmatched junction bases numbered 4, after V lost 4 bases and J lost 7 bases. The CDR3 has 14 amino acids. Germline V lookup: CDR1 ENHRY, CDR2 SYGVKD. As DNA, the CDR3 is TGTGCCATCAGTGGGGACAGGGAGCGTGAAAAACTGTTTTTT. It codes for CAISGDREREKLFF.

This clonotype was picked up a small number of times. The chain is built from TRBV27 and TRBJ2-7; TRBD1 might be the D (6 bases). This CDR3 has 14 amino acids. The germline CDR1 and CDR2 sequences are MNHEY and SMNVEV (reference sequence). V was shortened by 3 bases and J by 2 bases, with 11 bases between the two germline ends. This CDR3 is CASSFADRPYEQYF. The CDR3 DNA reads TGTGCCAGCAGTTTTGCCGACAGGCCCTACGAGCAGTACTTC.